This T cell receptor beta chain derives from a study of blood T cell repertoires in COVID-19. Libraries were prepared by immunoSEQ multiplex PCR; TCRdb keeps only in-frame clonotypes and omits some of them. The data show 150,000 or so clones, less than 95% seen once. Per germline, CDR1 KGHSH and CDR2 LQKENI. The germline V and J ends were trimmed by 2 bases and 1 base, with 6 bases remaining between them. The CDR3 has 13 residues. Sequencing was carried out using peripheral blood. The sequence was collected from a man over 45 with acute or convalescent COVID-19. The chain links TRBV18 to TRBJ2-7; D might be TRBD2 (6 bases). CDR3 sequence reads: CASSPGGSYEQYF. The CDR3 DNA sequence: TGTGCCAGCTCACCAGGGGGGTCCTACGAGCAGTACTTC. Filled out from reference TRBV18 and TRBJ2-7, the complete variable domain reads NAGVMQNPRHLVRRRGQEARLRCSPMKGHSHVYWYRQLPEEGLKFMVYLQKENIIDESGMPKERFSAEFPKEGPSILRIQQVVRGDSAAYFCASSPGGSYEQYFGPGTRLTVT.